The clone carrying this T cell receptor beta chain was picked up many times. The antigen is not known. The data were taken from a study of CD8 T cells in ankylosing spondylitis. Study observations and caveats: Typical of ankylosing spondylitis blood, it appeared, was a TCR beta motif of several highly homologous variants. Significantly higher representation of disease-linked clones was reported for matched ankylosing spondylitis synovial fluid.

5'-RACE, quantitative and with molecular barcodes, yielded the TCR beta libraries. TCRdb independently ran MiXCR on the 5' RACE reads; one entry per CDR3 protein. The table shows fewer than 750,000 distinct CDR3 sequences, with about 20% occurring only once. The CDR3 has 13 amino acids. Germline trimming cut 5 bases from V and 5 bases from J; bases unmatched to any gene: 5. The germline V gene encodes CDR1 SGHTA and CDR2 FQGTGA. The source of this sequence is a male donor with ankylosing spondylitis. The rearrangement links TRBV7-3 to TRBJ2-7; 8 positions match TRBD1. The sample comprised blood, either unsorted or a sorted T cell fraction (not recorded which). CDR3 sequence (DNA): TGTGCCAGCAGCGTCCAGGGGGCGGACGAGCAGTACTTC. It translates to CASSVQGADEQYF. The full variable domain, with the rest looked up from reference TRBV7-3 and TRBJ2-7, is GAGVSQTPSNKVTEKGKYVELRCDPISGHTALYWYRQSLGQGPEFLIYFQGTGAADDSGLPNDRFFAVRPEGSVSTLKIQRTERGDSAVYLCASSVQGADEQYFGPGTRLTVT.